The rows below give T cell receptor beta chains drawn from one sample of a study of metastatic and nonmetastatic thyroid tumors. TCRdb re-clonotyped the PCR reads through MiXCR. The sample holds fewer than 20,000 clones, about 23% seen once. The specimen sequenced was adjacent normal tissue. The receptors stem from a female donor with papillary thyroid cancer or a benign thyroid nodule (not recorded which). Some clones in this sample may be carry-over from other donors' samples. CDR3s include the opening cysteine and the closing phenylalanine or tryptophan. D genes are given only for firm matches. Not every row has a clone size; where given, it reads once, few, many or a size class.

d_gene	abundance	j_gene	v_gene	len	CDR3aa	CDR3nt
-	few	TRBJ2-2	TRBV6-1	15	CASSEDVSSTGELFF	TGTGCCAGCAGTGAAGATGTCTCCTCCACCGGGGAGCTGTTTTTT
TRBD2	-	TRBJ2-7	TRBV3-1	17	CASSQGGLAGNSYEQYF	TGTGCCAGCAGCCAAGGGGGACTAGCGGGTAACTCCTACGAGCAGTACTTC
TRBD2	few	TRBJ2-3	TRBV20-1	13	CSASLAGTDTQYF	TGCAGTGCTTCACTAGCGGGGACAGATACGCAGTATTTT
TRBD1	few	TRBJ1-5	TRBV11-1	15	CASSVGTGHNQPQHF	TGTGCCAGCAGCGTTGGGACAGGGCACAATCAGCCCCAGCATTTT
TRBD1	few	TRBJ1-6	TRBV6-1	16	CASSPPTGGTGSPLHF	TGTGCCAGCAGTCCACCGACAGGGGGAACGGGGTCACCCCTCCACTTT
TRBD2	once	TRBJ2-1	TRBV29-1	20	CSVTPTGTSGGKSSYNEQFF	TGCAGCGTGACCCCTACGGGGACTAGCGGAGGTAAGAGCTCCTACAATGAGCAGTTCTTC
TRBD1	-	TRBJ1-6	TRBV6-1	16	CASNRQGGTYNSPLHF	TGTGCCAGCAATAGACAGGGAGGAACCTATAATTCACCCCTCCACTTT
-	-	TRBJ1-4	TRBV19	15	CASSRHAQLNEKLFF	TGTGCCAGTAGCCGGCACGCCCAACTTAATGAAAAACTGTTTTTT
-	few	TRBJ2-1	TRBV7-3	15	CASTLSPSSYNEQFF	TGTGCCAGCACCCTATCCCCAAGCTCCTACAATGAGCAGTTCTTC
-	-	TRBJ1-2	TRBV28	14	CASSLPGSNYGYTF	TGTGCCAGCAGTTTACCCGGCAGCAACTATGGCTACACCTTC
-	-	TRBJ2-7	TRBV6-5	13	CASSYLGGGPQYF	TGTGCCAGCAGTTACTTGGGTGGGGGGCCACAGTACTTC
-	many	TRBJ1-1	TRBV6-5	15	CASSYRQPQNQEAFF	TGTGCCAGCAGTTACCGACAGCCCCAGAATCAAGAAGCTTTCTTT
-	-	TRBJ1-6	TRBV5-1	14	CASSLAERNSPLHF	TGCGCCAGCAGCTTGGCCGAGAGGAATTCACCCCTCCACTTT
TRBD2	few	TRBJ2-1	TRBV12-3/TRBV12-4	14	CASSASGGALVQFF	TGTGCCAGCAGTGCTAGCGGGGGGGCTCTGGTGCAGTTCTTC
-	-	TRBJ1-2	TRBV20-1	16	CSARHQGGLFNYGYTF	TGCAGTGCTCGACATCAGGGAGGGCTCTTTAACTATGGCTACACCTTC
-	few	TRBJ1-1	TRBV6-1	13	CASSRDPPSEAFF	TGTGCCAGCAGTAGGGACCCCCCCAGCGAAGCTTTCTTT
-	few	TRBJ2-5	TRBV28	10	CASSRETQYF	TGTGCCAGCAGCCGGGAGACCCAGTACTTC
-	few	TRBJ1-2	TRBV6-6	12	CASSYSGYGYTF	TGTGCCAGCAGTTACTCGGGCTATGGCTACACCTTC
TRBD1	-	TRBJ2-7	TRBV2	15	CASSERGTGGYEQYF	TGTGCCAGCAGTGAGCGTGGGACAGGGGGCTACGAGCAGTACTTC
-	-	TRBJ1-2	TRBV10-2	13	CASSEMGDYGYTF	TGCGCCAGCAGTGAGATGGGGGACTATGGCTACACCTTC
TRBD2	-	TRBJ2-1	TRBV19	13	CASSHGTSGAQFF	TGTGCCAGTAGTCATGGGACTAGCGGTGCGCAGTTCTTC
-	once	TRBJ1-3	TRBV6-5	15	CASSSRLLSGHTTYF	TGTGCCAGCAGTTCCCGGTTACTCTCTGGTCACACCACATATTTT
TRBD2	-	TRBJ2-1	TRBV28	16	CASSLVGGSSYNEQFF	TGTGCCAGCAGTTTAGTCGGCGGGAGCTCCTACAATGAGCAGTTCTTC
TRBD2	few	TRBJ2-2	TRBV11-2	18	CASSLDAGLAGKAGELFF	TGTGCCAGCAGCTTAGATGCGGGCCTAGCGGGAAAAGCCGGGGAGCTGTTTTTT
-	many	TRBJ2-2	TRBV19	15	CASRETGRGTGELFF	TGTGCCAGTAGAGAGACAGGGAGGGGGACCGGGGAGCTGTTTTTT
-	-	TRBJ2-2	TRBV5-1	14	CASGHRTNTGELFF	TGCGCCAGTGGTCACCGGACGAACACCGGGGAGCTGTTTTTT
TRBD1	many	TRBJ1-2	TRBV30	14	CAWSAGQGAEGYTF	TGTGCCTGGAGTGCAGGACAGGGAGCTGAGGGCTACACCTTC
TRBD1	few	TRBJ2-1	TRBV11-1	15	CASSQPGQGSHEQFF	TGTGCCAGCAGCCAGCCGGGACAGGGGTCCCATGAGCAGTTCTTC